The TCR beta chain under discussion was sequenced for a study of T cell repertoires and HLA-DP antigens. Study-wide background: In vitro CD4+ alloreactivity was against HeLa-presented HLA-DP. Notes on the study in general: Antigen presentation used HeLa cells, with total CD4+ cells responding.

As to this clone: Its specificity is not known.

Deep-resolution sequencing targeted hundreds of thousands of T cell genomes in pre-culture CD4+ samples. Sequenced by immunoSEQ multiplex PCR; TCRdb stores in-frame clones only, minus some. The sample yields around 100,000 clones, over 90% seen once. Trimming took 1 base from V and 6 from J; bases not matched to a gene: 3. CDR1 and CDR2 (germline): SGDLS, YYNGEE. CDR3 length equals 16 residues. The V call is TRBV9, the J call TRBJ2-1; 14 bases are shared with TRBD2. The source is a woman younger than 35 in good health and CMV-seronegative. Sequences were obtained from CD4+ T cells from PBMCs. The CDR3 nucleotides are TGTGCCAGCAGCGTACCGGGACTAGCGGGAGTCAATGAGCAGTTCTTC. Protein product: CASSVPGLAGVNEQFF. Combining the CDR3 with reference TRBV9 and TRBJ2-1 gives the whole variable domain DSGVTQTPKHLITATGQRVTLRCSPRSGDLSVYWYQQSLDQGLQFLIQYYNGEERAKGNILERFSAQQFPDLHSELNLSSLELGDSALYFCASSVPGLAGVNEQFFGPGTRLTVL.